A single sample gave rise to the 20 T cell receptor beta chains below, sequenced in a study of cytomegalovirus exposure and HLA in healthy donors. A multiplex PCR was run with 60 Vbeta primers and 13 Jbeta primers. The assay was immunoSEQ multiplex PCR, and TCRdb's table has in-frame clones only and misses some. The profile shows approximately 190,000 clones, about nine tenths of them singletons. Specimen: PBMCs. The receptors come from a man aged 30 to 45 in good health and CMV-seronegative.

This sequence joins TRBV10-3 and TRBJ1-2, with TRBD1 matching over 8 bases. Germline V gene data show CDR1 as ENHRY and CDR2 as SYGVKD. This CDR3 is 20 amino acids long. V lost 4 bases to trimming and J lost 5 bases; unmatched junction nucleotides: 24. The CDR3 reads CAISALLTGEFDMPAYGYTF. The CDR3 DNA reads as TGTGCCATCAGTGCCCTTCTGACAGGGGAATTCGATATGCCGGCGTATGGCTACACCTTC.

The chain recombines TRBV7-8 with TRBJ2-3; 11 nucleotides align to TRBD2. CDR3 length: 17 amino acids. Per the germline V gene, CDR1 is SGHVS and CDR2 is FQNEAQ. V was pared by 5 bases and J by 1 base, with 8 bases of the junction left unmatched. In DNA form, the CDR3 reads TGTGCCAGCAGCCTCCCCTTAGCGGGAGGGGGCACAGATACGCAGTATTTT. It codes for CASSLPLAGGGTDTQYF.

This chain connects TRBV2 to TRBJ1-2; D unclear. V was clipped by 9 bases and J by 0 bases, with 11 bases between them. The germline V gene has CDR1 SNHLY and CDR2 FYNNEI. The CDR3 consists of 13 residues. The CDR3 loop reads CARSTESNYGYTF. CDR3 DNA: TGTGCCAGATCTACGGAGTCTAACTATGGCTACACCTTC.

Concerning this clone: Other DNA variants within this sample encode the same CDR3. The CDR3 reads CAISESTAPETQYF. CDR3 nucleotides: TGTGCCATCAGTGAGTCGACAGCCCCAGAGACCCAGTACTTC. The V gene is TRBV10-3, the J gene TRBJ2-5; D is possibly TRBD1 (5 bases). V was pared by 0 bases and J by 4 bases, with 9 bases between. This CDR3 contains 14 residues. Germline V CDR1 and CDR2: ENHRY, SYGVKD.

The gene calls are TRBV6-5 and TRBJ2-2; possibly TRBD2 for D (6 bases). This CDR3 has 16 amino acids. Germline V gives CDR1 MNHEY, CDR2 SVGAGI. The V end was cut by 2 bases, the J end by 7 bases, with 17 bases between. The chain's CDR3 is CASSYDGTRGFGELFF. The CDR3 nucleotides are TGTGCCAGCAGTTACGACGGGACTCGCGGCTTCGGGGAGCTGTTTTTT.

The rearrangement joins TRBV5-4 to TRBJ2-5; 7 bases agree with TRBD1. The assigned J gene may be wrong: the sequence end matches TRBJ2-7 better. This CDR3 is built from 15 residues. The germline CDR1 and CDR2 sequences are SGHNT and YYREEE (reference sequence). The CDR3 DNA follows: TGTGCCAGCAGATCCGGGACAGTTGAAACCTACGAGCAGTACTTC. Its translation: CASRSGTVETYEQYF.

V is TRBV11-2 and J is TRBJ2-1, with a tentative D call TRBD2 (5 bases). This CDR3 region has 15 residues. Per the germline V gene, CDR1 is SGHAT and CDR2 is FQNNGV. With 2 bases removed from V and 5 bases from J, the gap between germline ends came to 13 bases. For the CDR3, the DNA is TGTGCCAGCAGCTTAATGGGAGCTGGGGACAATGAGCAGTTCTTC. Protein product: CASSLMGAGDNEQFF.

The chain carries TRBV7-9 and TRBJ1-2; D is uncertain. Germline V gene data show CDR1 as SEHNR and CDR2 as FQNEAQ (reference sequence). There are 15 residues in the CDR3. Deletions cut 1 base from V and 0 bases from J, with 9 bases between. As DNA, the CDR3 is TGTGCCAGCAGCTTAGGACAAATGACTAACTATGGCTACACCTTC. This translates into CASSLGQMTNYGYTF.

The chain couples TRBV4-1 to TRBJ2-5; 10 nucleotides match TRBD2. Unmatched junction bases numbered 3, after V lost 1 base and J lost 4 bases. The CDR3 runs to 15 residues. From germline, CDR1 is MGHRA and CDR2 YSYEKL. The CDR3 spells CASSQGTSGPETQYF. The CDR3 nucleotides read TGCGCCAGCAGCCAAGGGACTAGCGGCCCAGAGACCCAGTACTTC.

The V call is TRBV4-2, the J call TRBJ2-1; 10 bases fit TRBD2. This CDR3 has 17 amino acids. The ends lost 1 base at V and 4 bases at J; junction bases unmatched: 7. Germline V lookup: CDR1 LGHNA, CDR2 YNFKEQ. The CDR3 spells CASSQVLASGGYNEQFF. The CDR3 DNA reads as TGTGCCAGCAGCCAAGTTTTGGCTAGCGGGGGATACAATGAGCAGTTCTTC.

The rearrangement joins TRBV5-5 to TRBJ1-2, with a possible D match to TRBD1 (6 bases). The CDR3 covers 18 residues. Germline loops: CDR1 SGHKS, CDR2 YYEKEE (reference sequence). V lost 2 bases and J lost 2, with 22 bases in between. The DNA for the CDR3 is TGTGCCAGCAGCTTCAGGGATAATAAATCAGGGGTGAACTATGGCTACACCTTC. Residues: CASSFRDNKSGVNYGYTF.

This clone came up once. The J gene is TRBJ2-1, the V gene TRBV11-2, with 8 positions matching TRBD2. This CDR3 has 16 residues. With 5 bases clipped from V and 3 bases from J, the junction kept 9 bases outside the gene matches. Germline V CDR1 and CDR2: SGHAT, FQNNGV. The CDR3 loop is CASSQPGTSGYNEQFF. In DNA, the CDR3 is TGTGCCAGCAGCCAGCCGGGAACTAGCGGCTACAATGAGCAGTTCTTC.

The gene calls are TRBV6-1 and TRBJ2-2; possible D gene TRBD2, 5 bases. Germline V gene data show CDR1 as MNHNS and CDR2 as SASEGT. V lost 4 bases and J lost 3, with 9 bases in between. The CDR3 has 14 residues. CDR3 residues: CASSASSYTGELFF. Written as DNA, the CDR3 is TGTGCCAGCAGTGCTAGCAGCTACACCGGGGAGCTGTTTTTT.

V is TRBV6-5 and J is TRBJ1-5; TRBD1 is a possible D gene (5 bases). CDR1 and CDR2 from the germline V gene are MNHEY and SVGAGI. V lost 4 bases and J 11 bases, leaving 21 bases between the germline ends. The CDR3 covers 15 residues. CDR3 nucleotides: TGTGCCAGCAGTTCCGGGAGGGGCAGCCTTATGACCCAGCATTTT. Its protein product is CASSSGRGSLMTQHF.

This chain joins TRBV19 and TRBJ2-7; 10 bases are a match to TRBD1. The ends lost 6 bases at V and 1 base at J; junction bases unmatched: 3. Germline V gene sequence: CDR1 LNHDA, CDR2 SQIVND (reference sequence). CDR3 length: 14 amino acids. CDR3 amino acids: CASRRDRGSYEQYF. CDR3 DNA sequence: TGTGCCAGTAGGAGGGACAGGGGTTCCTACGAGCAGTACTTC. The full variable domain, rest sourced from reference TRBV19 and TRBJ2-7, is DGGITQSPKYLFRKEGQNVTLSCEQNLNHDAMYWYRQDPGQGLRLIYYSQIVNDFQKGDIAEGYSVSREKKESFPLTVTSAQKNPTAFYLCASRRDRGSYEQYFGPGTRLTVT.

The chain links TRBV2 to TRBJ2-7; possibly TRBD1 for D (5 bases). The germline gives CDR1 SNHLY, CDR2 FYNNEI. With 2 bases removed from V and 3 bases from J, the gap between germline ends came to 8 bases. The CDR3 spans 13 residues. This chain's CDR3 is CASSERTNYEQYF. The CDR3 DNA follows: TGTGCCAGCAGTGAAAGGACAAACTACGAGCAGTACTTC.

The chain joins TRBV19 to TRBJ1-5; 9 bases are a match to TRBD1. V gave up 5 bases and J gave up 7 bases; unmatched junction bases: 18. CDR1 and CDR2 (germline): LNHDA, SQIVND (reference sequence). This CDR3 has 18 residues. The CDR3 coding sequence is TGTGCCAGTAGTTCTCCGAGGACAGGGGTTTTATCACAACAGCCCCAGCATTTT. Protein sequence: CASSSPRTGVLSQQPQHF.

V and J are TRBV21-1 and TRBJ1-2; the table's D call of TRBD1 was not tested on the DNA. TRBV21-1 is a listed pseudogene. The CDR3 covers 12 residues. The CDR3 is CASGTGSYGYTF. CDR3 sequence (DNA): TGTGCCAGCGGTACAGGAAGCTATGGCTACACCTTC.

The rearrangement joins TRBV27 to TRBJ2-7; 11 bases align to TRBD1. This CDR3 comprises 14 residues. Losses at the gene ends were 4 bases for V and 2 bases for J; bases not matched to a gene: 1. Germline loops: CDR1 MNHEY, CDR2 SMNVEV (reference sequence). The chain's CDR3 is CASSWGQGAYEQYF. CDR3 DNA: TGTGCCAGCAGTTGGGGACAGGGGGCCTACGAGCAGTACTTC.

The chain employs TRBV4-3 and TRBJ2-3, with 10 bases identical to TRBD2. In germline, CDR1 is LGHNA, CDR2 YSLEER. This CDR3 comprises 15 residues. V dropped 2 bases and J dropped 4; count of bases not matched to a gene: 3. CDR3 amino acids: CASSQLAGGPDTQYF. The CDR3 nucleotides read TGCGCCAGCAGCCAATTAGCGGGGGGCCCAGATACGCAGTATTTT.